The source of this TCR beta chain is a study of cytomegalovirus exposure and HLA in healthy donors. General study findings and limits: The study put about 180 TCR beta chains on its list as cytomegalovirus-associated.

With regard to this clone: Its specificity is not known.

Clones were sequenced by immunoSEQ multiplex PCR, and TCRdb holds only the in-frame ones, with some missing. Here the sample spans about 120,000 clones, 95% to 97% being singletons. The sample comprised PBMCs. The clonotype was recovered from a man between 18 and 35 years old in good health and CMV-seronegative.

CDR3 nucleotide sequence: TGTGCCTGGAACGGACCAGCGGGTAGCTCCTACAATGAGCAGTTCTTC. Its translation is CAWNGPAGSSYNEQFF. The chain links TRBV30 to TRBJ2-1; D possibly corresponds to TRBD2 (6 bases). Germline CDR1 is GTSNPN and CDR2 is SVGIG (reference sequence). The ends were cut back, 4 bases at V and 0 bases at J, with 16 bases in the middle. The CDR3 is 16 residues long.